This T cell receptor (beta chain) is drawn from a study of T-cell reconstitution after alpha-beta-depleted transplantation in children. CDR3 length equals 12 residues. Germline values: CDR1 SGHNT, CDR2 YYREEE (reference sequence). The germline V and J ends were trimmed by 4 bases and 7 bases, with 12 bases remaining between them. The TCRbeta library was prepared with unique molecular identifiers. TCRdb re-derived calls from the PCR reads in MiXCR, one entry per CDR3 protein. The sample consists of 70,000 to 100,000 distinct CDR3 sequences, 12% of them appearing once. The sequencing used PBMCs from the stem cell graft donor, collected from the stem cell graft. This receptor was taken from a human donor who donated a stem cell graft to a child with inherited bone marrow failure. The gene calls are TRBV5-4 and TRBJ2-7, with a weak D call TRBD2 (7 bases). The CDR3 spells CASSPRGGEQYF. The CDR3 bases are TGTGCCAGCAGCCCGAGGGGGGGGGAGCAGTACTTC.